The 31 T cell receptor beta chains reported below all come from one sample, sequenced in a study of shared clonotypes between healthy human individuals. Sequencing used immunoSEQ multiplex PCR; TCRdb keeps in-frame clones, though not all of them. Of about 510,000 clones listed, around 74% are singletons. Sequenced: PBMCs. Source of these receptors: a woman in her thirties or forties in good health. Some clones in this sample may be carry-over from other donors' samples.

The CDR3 region is CASSVGRHQETQYF. The CDR3 DNA reads TGTGCCAGCAGCGTCGGACGGCACCAAGAGACCCAGTACTTC. This chain joins TRBV9 and TRBJ2-5; D gene ambiguous. The CDR3 covers 14 residues. Trimming cost V 2 bases and J 0 bases, with 8 bases left between them. The germline V gene has CDR1 SGDLS and CDR2 YYNGEE.

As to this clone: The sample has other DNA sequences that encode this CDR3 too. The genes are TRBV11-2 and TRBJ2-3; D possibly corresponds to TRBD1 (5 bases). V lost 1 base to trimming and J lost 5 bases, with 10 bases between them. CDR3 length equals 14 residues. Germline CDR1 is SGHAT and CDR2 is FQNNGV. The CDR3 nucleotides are TGTGCCAGCAGCTTAGGGCAGGGCGGAGATACGCAGTATTTT. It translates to CASSLGQGGDTQYF.

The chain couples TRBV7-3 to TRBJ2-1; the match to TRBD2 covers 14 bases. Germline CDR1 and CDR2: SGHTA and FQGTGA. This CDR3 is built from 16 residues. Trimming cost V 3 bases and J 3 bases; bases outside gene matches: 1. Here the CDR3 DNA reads TGTGCCAGCAGCTTCGGGACTAGCGGGGGCTACAATGAGCAGTTCTTC. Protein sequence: CASSFGTSGGYNEQFF.

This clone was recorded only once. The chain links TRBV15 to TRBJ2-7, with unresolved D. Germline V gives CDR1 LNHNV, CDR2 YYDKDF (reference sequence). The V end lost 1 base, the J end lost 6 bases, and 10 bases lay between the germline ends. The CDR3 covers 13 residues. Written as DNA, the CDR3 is TGTGCCACCAGCAGAGGGGTTTTGAGCGAGCAGTACTTC. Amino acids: CATSRGVLSEQYF.

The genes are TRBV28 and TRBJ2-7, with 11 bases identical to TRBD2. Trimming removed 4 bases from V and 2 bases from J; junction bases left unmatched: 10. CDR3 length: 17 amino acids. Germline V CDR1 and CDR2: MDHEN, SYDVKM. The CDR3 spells CASSSPIAGGPPYEQYF. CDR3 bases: TGTGCCAGCAGTTCCCCGATAGCGGGAGGGCCGCCCTACGAGCAGTACTTC.

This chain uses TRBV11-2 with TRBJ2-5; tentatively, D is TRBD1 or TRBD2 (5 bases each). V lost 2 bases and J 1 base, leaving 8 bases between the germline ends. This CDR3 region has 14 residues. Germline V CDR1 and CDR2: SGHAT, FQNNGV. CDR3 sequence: CASSLIGAQETQYF. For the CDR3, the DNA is TGTGCCAGCAGCTTAATCGGGGCCCAAGAGACCCAGTACTTC. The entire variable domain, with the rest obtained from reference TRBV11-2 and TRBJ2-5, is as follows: EAGVAQSPRYKIIEKRQSVAFWCNPISGHATLYWYQQILGQGPKLLIQFQNNGVVDDSQLPKDRFSAERLKGVDSTLKIQPAKLEDSAVYLCASSLIGAQETQYFGPGTRLLVL.

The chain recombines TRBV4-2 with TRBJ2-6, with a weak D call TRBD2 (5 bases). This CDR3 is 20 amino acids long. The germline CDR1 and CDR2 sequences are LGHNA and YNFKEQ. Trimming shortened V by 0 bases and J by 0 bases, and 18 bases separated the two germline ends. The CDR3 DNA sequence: TGTGCCAGCAGCCAAGATTACCGGGGTTCTTCCTACTCTGGGGCCAACGTCCTGACTTTC. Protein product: CASSQDYRGSSYSGANVLTF.

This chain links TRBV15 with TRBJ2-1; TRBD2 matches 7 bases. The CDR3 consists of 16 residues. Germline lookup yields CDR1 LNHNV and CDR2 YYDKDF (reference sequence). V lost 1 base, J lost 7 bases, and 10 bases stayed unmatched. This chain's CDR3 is CATSRVPPAGENEQFF. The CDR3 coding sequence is TGTGCCACCAGCAGAGTTCCCCCTGCGGGAGAAAATGAGCAGTTCTTC.

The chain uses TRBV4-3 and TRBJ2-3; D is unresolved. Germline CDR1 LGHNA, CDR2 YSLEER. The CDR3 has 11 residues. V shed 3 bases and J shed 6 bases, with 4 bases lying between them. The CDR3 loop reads CASSQSDTQYF. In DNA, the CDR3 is TGCGCCAGCAGCCAGTCTGATACGCAGTATTTT.

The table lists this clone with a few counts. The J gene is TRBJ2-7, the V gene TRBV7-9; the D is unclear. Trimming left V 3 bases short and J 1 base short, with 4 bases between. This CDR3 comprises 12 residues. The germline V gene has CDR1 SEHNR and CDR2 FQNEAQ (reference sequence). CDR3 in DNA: TGTGCCAGCAGCTTCCTTTCCTACGAGCAGTACTTC. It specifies CASSFLSYEQYF.

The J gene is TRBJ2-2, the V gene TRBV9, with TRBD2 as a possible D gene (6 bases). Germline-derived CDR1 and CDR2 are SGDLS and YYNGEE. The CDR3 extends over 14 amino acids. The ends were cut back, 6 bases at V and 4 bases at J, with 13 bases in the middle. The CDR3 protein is CASTPGVGTGELFF. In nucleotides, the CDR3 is TGTGCCAGCACTCCGGGAGTCGGCACCGGGGAGCTGTTTTTT.

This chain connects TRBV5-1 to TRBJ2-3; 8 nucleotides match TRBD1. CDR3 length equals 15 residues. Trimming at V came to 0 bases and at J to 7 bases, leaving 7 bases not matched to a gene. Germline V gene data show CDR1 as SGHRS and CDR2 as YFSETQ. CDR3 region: CASSLGQGRSYTQYF. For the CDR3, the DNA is TGCGCCAGCAGCTTGGGACAGGGGAGATCGTATACGCAGTATTTT.

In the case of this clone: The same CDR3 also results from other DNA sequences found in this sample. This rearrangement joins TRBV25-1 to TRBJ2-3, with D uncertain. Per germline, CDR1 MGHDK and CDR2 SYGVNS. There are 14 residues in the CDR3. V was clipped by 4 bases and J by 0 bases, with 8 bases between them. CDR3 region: CASSGAGSTDTQYF. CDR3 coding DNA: TGTGCCAGCAGTGGGGCAGGAAGCACAGATACGCAGTATTTT.

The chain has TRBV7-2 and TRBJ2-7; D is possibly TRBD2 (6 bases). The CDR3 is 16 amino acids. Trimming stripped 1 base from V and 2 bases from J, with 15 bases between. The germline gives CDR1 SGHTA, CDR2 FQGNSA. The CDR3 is CASSLEGRRGTYEQYF. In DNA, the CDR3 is TGTGCCAGCAGCTTAGAGGGGAGGCGAGGTACCTACGAGCAGTACTTC.

The CDR3: CASRPQSSYNSPLHF. CDR3 nucleotide sequence: TGTGCCAGCAGACCACAGAGCTCCTATAATTCACCCCTCCACTTT. This chain links TRBV6-6 with TRBJ1-6; D is ambiguous. The CDR3 covers 15 residues. Trimming removed 6 bases at V and 0 bases at J, with 9 bases between. Germline V lookup: CDR1 MNHNY, CDR2 SVGAGI (reference sequence).

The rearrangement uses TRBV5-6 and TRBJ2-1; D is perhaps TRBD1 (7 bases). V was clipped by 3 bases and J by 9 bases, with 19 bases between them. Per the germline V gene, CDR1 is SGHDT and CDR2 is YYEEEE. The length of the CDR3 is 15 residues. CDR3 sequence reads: CASSSRQGGFREQFF. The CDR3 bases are TGTGCCAGCAGCTCCCGACAGGGAGGCTTTCGTGAGCAGTTCTTC.

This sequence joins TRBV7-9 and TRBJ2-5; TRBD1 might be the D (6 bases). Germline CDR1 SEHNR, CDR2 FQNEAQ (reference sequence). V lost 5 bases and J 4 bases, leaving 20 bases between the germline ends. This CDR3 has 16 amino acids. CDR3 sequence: CASSPMGALGVETQYF. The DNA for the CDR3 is TGTGCCAGCAGCCCAATGGGGGCGCTCGGAGTAGAGACCCAGTACTTC.

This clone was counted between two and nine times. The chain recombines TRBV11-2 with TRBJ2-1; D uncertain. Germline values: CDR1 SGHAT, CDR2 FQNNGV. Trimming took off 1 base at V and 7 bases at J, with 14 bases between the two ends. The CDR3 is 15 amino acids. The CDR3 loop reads CASSLAGGTLNEQFF. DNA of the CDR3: TGTGCCAGCAGCTTAGCTGGCGGAACCCTTAATGAGCAGTTCTTC.

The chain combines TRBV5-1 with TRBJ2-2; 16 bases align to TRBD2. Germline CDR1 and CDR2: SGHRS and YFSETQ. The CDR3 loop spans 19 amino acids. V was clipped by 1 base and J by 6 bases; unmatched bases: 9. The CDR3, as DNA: TGCGCCAGCAGCTTGCGGACGGGACTAGCGGGAGGGTTTTCCGGGGAGCTGTTTTTT. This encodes CASSLRTGLAGGFSGELFF.

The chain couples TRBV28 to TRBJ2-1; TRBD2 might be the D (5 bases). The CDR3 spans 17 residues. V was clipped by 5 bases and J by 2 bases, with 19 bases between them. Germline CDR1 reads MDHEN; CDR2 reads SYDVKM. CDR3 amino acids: CASSPPPRAGPYNEQFF. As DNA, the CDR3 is TGTGCCAGCAGTCCTCCGCCGAGGGCGGGCCCCTACAATGAGCAGTTCTTC.

CDR3: CAIMAGWDYGYTF. The CDR3 nucleotides are TGTGCCATCATGGCGGGATGGGACTATGGCTACACCTTC. V gene TRBV10-3 combines with J gene TRBJ1-2; D unclear. Germline assignment: CDR1 ENHRY and CDR2 SYGVKD. V dropped 7 bases and J dropped 3 bases, with 12 bases sitting between them. This CDR3 comprises 13 residues.

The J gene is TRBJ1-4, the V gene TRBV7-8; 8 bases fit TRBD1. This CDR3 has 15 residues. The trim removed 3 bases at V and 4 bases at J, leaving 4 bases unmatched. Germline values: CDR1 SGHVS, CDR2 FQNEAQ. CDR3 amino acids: CASSFGDRGNEKLFF. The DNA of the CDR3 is TGTGCCAGCAGCTTTGGTGACAGGGGTAATGAAAAACTGTTTTTT.

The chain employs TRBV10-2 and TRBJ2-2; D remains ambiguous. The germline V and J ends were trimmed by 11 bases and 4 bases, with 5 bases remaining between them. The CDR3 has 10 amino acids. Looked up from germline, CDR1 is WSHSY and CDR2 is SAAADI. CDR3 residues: CALVTGELFF. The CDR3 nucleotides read TGCGCCCTAGTCACCGGGGAGCTGTTTTTT.

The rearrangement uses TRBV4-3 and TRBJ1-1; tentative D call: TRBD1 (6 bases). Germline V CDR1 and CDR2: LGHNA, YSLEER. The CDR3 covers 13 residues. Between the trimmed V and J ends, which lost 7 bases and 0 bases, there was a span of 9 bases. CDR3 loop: CASTRQVNTEAFF. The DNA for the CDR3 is TGCGCCAGCACTAGACAGGTGAACACTGAAGCTTTCTTT.

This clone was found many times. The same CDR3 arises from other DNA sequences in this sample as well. Here the CDR3 reads CASRRTVQETQYF. CDR3 nucleotide sequence: TGTGCCAGCAGAAGGACAGTACAAGAGACCCAGTACTTC. The chain carries TRBV6-5 and TRBJ2-5, with D possibly TRBD1 on 6 matching bases. Trimming removed 6 bases at V and 2 bases at J, with 10 bases between. This CDR3 region has 13 residues. Germline V CDR1 and CDR2: MNHEY, SVGAGI.

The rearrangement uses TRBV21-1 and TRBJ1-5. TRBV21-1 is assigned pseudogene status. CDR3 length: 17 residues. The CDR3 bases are TGTGCCAGCAGCAAAGACCCACAGGGCCGGGGGTTTCAGCCCCAGCATTTT. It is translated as CASSKDPQGRGFQPQHF.

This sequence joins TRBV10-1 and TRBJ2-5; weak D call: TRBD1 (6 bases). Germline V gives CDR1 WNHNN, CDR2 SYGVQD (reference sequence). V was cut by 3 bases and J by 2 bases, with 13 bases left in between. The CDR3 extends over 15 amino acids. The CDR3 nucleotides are TGCGCCAGCAGTGATTTCGTCGGACAGCAAGAGACCCAGTACTTC. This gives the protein CASSDFVGQQETQYF.

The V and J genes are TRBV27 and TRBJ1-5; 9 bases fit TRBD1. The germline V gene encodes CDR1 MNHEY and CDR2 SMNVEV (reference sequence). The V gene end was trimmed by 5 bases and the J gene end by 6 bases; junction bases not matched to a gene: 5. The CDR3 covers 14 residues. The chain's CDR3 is CASSEGQGRQPQHF. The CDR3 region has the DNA TGTGCCAGCAGTGAAGGACAGGGGCGTCAGCCCCAGCATTTT.

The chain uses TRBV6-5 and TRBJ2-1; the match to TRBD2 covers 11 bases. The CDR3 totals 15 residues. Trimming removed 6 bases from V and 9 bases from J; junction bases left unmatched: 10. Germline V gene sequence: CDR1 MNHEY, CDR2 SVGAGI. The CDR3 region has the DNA TGTGCCAGCAGCTCCACTAGCGGGAGTATTGCTGAGCAGTTCTTC. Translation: CASSSTSGSIAEQFF.

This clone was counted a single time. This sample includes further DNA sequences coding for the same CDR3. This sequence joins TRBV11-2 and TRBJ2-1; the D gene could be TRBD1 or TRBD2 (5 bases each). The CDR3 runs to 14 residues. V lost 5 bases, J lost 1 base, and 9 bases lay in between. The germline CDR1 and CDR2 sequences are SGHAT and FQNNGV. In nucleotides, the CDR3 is TGTGCCAGCAGCCCGGGGACGTCCTACAATGAGCAGTTCTTC. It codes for CASSPGTSYNEQFF.

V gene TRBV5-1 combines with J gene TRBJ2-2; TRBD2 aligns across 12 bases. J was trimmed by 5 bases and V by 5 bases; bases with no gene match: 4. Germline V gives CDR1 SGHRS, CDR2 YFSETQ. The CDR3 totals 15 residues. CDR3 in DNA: TGCGCCAGCAGGCGACTAGCGGGAGAGACCGGGGAGCTGTTTTTT. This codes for CASRRLAGETGELFF. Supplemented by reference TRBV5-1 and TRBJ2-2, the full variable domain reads KAGVTQTPRYLIKTRGQQVTLSCSPISGHRSVSWYQQTPGQGLQFLFEYFSETQRNKGNFPGRFSGRQFSNSRSEMNVSTLELGDSALYLCASRRLAGETGELFFGEGSRLTVL.